The 7 T cell receptor beta chains below were found in one sample sequenced in a study of cytomegalovirus exposure and HLA in healthy donors. Researchers ran the PCR with 60 Vbeta and 13 Jbeta primers. Produced via immunoSEQ multiplex PCR; TCRdb's table is partial and in-frame only. The sample holds under 150,000 clones, over 70% seen once. Sequenced: PBMCs. The receptors originated from a woman aged 40 to 50 in good health and CMV-seropositive.

This chain uses TRBV5-4 with TRBJ2-1; 10 nucleotides match TRBD1. Germline V gives CDR1 SGHNT, CDR2 YYREEE (reference sequence). Trimming cost V 6 bases and J 6 bases; bases outside gene matches: 3. This CDR3 spans 13 amino acids. The CDR3 DNA reads TGTGCCAGCATCCGGACAGGGGGCAATGAGCAGTTCTTC. It codes for CASIRTGGNEQFF.

CDR3 sequence: CASSPGQGGEKLFF. DNA for the CDR3: TGCGCCAGCAGCCCGGGACAGGGCGGTGAAAAACTGTTTTTT. The chain joins TRBV5-1 to TRBJ1-4, with 9 bases identical to TRBD1. Unmatched junction bases numbered 5, after V lost 4 bases and J lost 7 bases. This CDR3 spans 14 amino acids. Germline V lookup: CDR1 SGHRS, CDR2 YFSETQ.

The CDR3 DNA sequence: TGTGCCAGCAGTTCCACTAGTTACGCCTACGAGCAGTACTTC. This codes for CASSSTSYAYEQYF. The V gene is TRBV7-2, the J gene TRBJ2-7; TRBD2 might be the D (5 bases). CDR3 size: 14 residues. V shed 6 bases and J shed 2 bases, with 14 bases lying between them. Germline assignment: CDR1 SGHTA and CDR2 FQGNSA.

The genes are TRBV2 and TRBJ2-7; D uncertain. Germline lookup yields CDR1 SNHLY and CDR2 FYNNEI. Trimming shortened V by 8 bases and J by 6 bases, and 14 bases separated the two germline ends. The CDR3 is made up of 12 amino acids. This chain's CDR3 is CASFVRPGEQYF. CDR3 in DNA: TGTGCCAGCTTTGTGCGGCCTGGCGAGCAGTACTTC.

The V and J genes are TRBV7-3 and TRBJ2-2, with 8 positions matching TRBD1. CDR1 and CDR2 from the germline V gene are SGHTA and FQGTGA. The CDR3 loop spans 18 amino acids. J lost 0 bases, V lost 5 bases, and 11 bases had no gene match. CDR3 nucleotide sequence: TGTGCCAGCAGCCCCCGAGCCTCAGGGGGCGCGAACACCGGGGAGCTGTTTTTT. It codes for CASSPRASGGANTGELFF.

The CDR3 DNA reads as TGTGCCACCAGCAGAGATGCGCCGAGCACAGATACGCAGTATTTT. Residues: CATSRDAPSTDTQYF. V gene TRBV15 combines with J gene TRBJ2-3, with D unresolved. Germline values: CDR1 LNHNV, CDR2 YYDKDF (reference sequence). Trimming took off 0 bases at V and 0 bases at J, with 7 bases between the two ends. CDR3 length equals 15 residues.

With respect to this clone: Distinct nucleotide sequences in the sample also encode this CDR3. This chain connects TRBV27 to TRBJ2-1, with D tentatively TRBD2 (6 bases). Trimming stripped 4 bases from V and 10 bases from J, with 20 bases between. The CDR3 covers 15 residues. CDR1 is MNHEY and CDR2 is SMNVEV in the germline V gene (reference sequence). DNA of the CDR3: TGTGCCAGCAGTTCCTCTGGGACTCCCTGGGAAGAGCAGTTCTTC. Its translation is CASSSSGTPWEEQFF.